A selection of T cell receptor beta chains follows, all from one sample in a study of T cells in Graves' hyperthyroidism and ophthalmopathy. MiXCR was run by TCRdb on the multiplex PCR reads, yielding one entry per CDR3 protein. The data contain hundreds of thousands of distinct CDR3 sequences, about a sixth of them seen just once; the ten biggest clones take up 18%. Material for sequencing was blood. Receptors were obtained from a woman younger than 30 with Graves' hyperthyroidism. The CDR3 runs from the conserved cysteine through the conserved F or W. The D gene is left open where the match is weak. Clone sizes are given selectively: once, few, many, or a class where the clone is expanded.

TRBD1	many	TRBJ1-2	TRBV12-3/TRBV12-4	TGTGCCAGCAGTTTGGGACAGGTCCACAACTATGGCTACACCTTC	CASSLGQVHNYGYTF
TRBD2	many	TRBJ2-1	TRBV24-1	TGTGCCACCAGTGATTTTCGGGAGGGATACAATGAGCAGTTCTTC	CATSDFREGYNEQFF
-	many	TRBJ2-2	TRBV18	TGTGCCAGCTCACCAAGGGCAGTCAACACCGGGGAGCTGTTTTTT	CASSPRAVNTGELFF
TRBD2	few	TRBJ2-3	TRBV4-1	TGCGCCAGCAGCCAAGGAGTGGCCCGCGGGGGGCTGCACGTAAATACGCAGTATTTT	CASSQGVARGGLHVNTQYF
-	-	TRBJ1-5	TRBV13	TGTGCCAGCAGCTTAGCAGACACTAGAAATCAGCCCCAGCATTTT	CASSLADTRNQPQHF
-	few	TRBJ1-2	TRBV7-2	TGTGCCAGCAGCTTAAACAGGGAGGATGGCTACACCTTC	CASSLNREDGYTF
-	-	TRBJ1-4	TRBV19	TGTGCCAGTAGTATAGCTTTGTGGAATGAAAAACTGTTTTTT	CASSIALWNEKLFF
-	few	TRBJ1-5	TRBV24-1	TGTGCCACCAGTGACTCGACAGAACGGAGGCAGCCCCAGCATTTT	CATSDSTERRQPQHF
-	many	TRBJ2-5	TRBV5-1	-	CASSLTYEQYFGRPSTEYF
-	few	TRBJ2-7	TRBV5-5	TGTGCCAGCCAATATACACCGGGGAGCTCCTACGAGCAGTACTTC	CASQYTPGSSYEQYF